This T cell receptor (beta chain) is drawn from a study of blood T cells in healthy people across ages. Study in general: Capture via template switching afforded approximately one barcoded beta molecule per two T cells.

Germline CDR1 and CDR2: MNHEY and SVGEGT. Unmatched junction bases numbered 6, after V lost 3 bases and J lost 0 bases. The CDR3 is 16 residues long. A second PCR, run for about 6 to 11 cycles, used a sample-barcoded 5' primer plus a J-beta primer mix. TCRdb re-called the 5' RACE reads through MiXCR, storing one row per CDR3 protein. The sample holds some 710,000 distinct CDR3 sequences, approximately 21% seen once. Note on this clonotype: The antigen is unknown.

Study conclusions and caveats: Age showed a roughly linear inverse relationship with TCR beta diversity per million T cells.

This rearrangement joins TRBV6-2 or TRBV6-3 to TRBJ2-7; 9 bases align to TRBD1. The material sequenced was blood. The receptor comes from a man in his 70s in good health. The chain's CDR3 is CASSYGDRVLSYEQYV. The CDR3 nucleotides read TGTGCCAGCAGTTATGGGGACAGGGTTCTCTCCTACGAGCAGTACGTC.